This T cell receptor beta chain came from a study of cytomegalovirus exposure and HLA in healthy donors. With respect to this clone: An end of the junction differs from the germline gene, which may be a read error.

It was with 60 Vbeta and 13 Jbeta primers that the PCR ran. Profiling relied on immunoSEQ multiplex PCR, and the TCRdb table lists in-frame clones only, not all of them. The repertoire holds about 140,000 clones, with around 90% as singletons. This CDR3 contains 16 residues. CDR1 and CDR2 (germline): SEHNR, FQNEAQ (reference sequence). Each of the donors was a healthy bone marrow donor. This chain connects TRBV7-9 to TRBJ2-6; maybe TRBD1 (7 bases). This clonotype was obtained from a woman between 40 and 55 years old in good health and CMV-seronegative. Input material: PBMCs. The CDR3 protein is CSSSSDREAGANVLTF. The CDR3 nucleotides read TGTTCCAGCAGCTCCGACAGGGAGGCTGGGGCCAACGTCCTGACTTTC.